This T cell receptor beta chain was sequenced for a study of graft-versus-host responses after intestinal transplantation. Study as a whole: All recipients were given anti-thymocyte globulin induction, and tacrolimus and steroids were then administered for roughly three years.

Repertoires were generated with immunoSEQ multiplex PCR, while TCRdb's copy carries only in-frame clones and drops some. The sample carries some 15,000 clones, around 83% recorded once. As to this clone: Its antigen is still unknown.

The starting material, graft tissue, was processed to release intraepithelial and lamina propria lymphocytes. The CDR3 totals 16 residues. The trim removed 5 bases at V and 4 bases at J, leaving 13 bases unmatched. The germline CDR1 and CDR2 sequences are MNHEY and SMNVEV (reference sequence). Study-wide points: There were GvH clones found in recipient marrow, and some of them appeared first in ileum or blood.

The receptor was derived from a human patient who received an intestinal transplant, so some T cells may come from the graft donor. Sequencing used ileum tissue, obtained around 580 days after intestinal transplantation. The genes are TRBV27 and TRBJ1-1, with TRBD1 matching 7 bases. Here the CDR3 reads CASSTSYRGTGTEAFF. For the CDR3, the DNA is TGTGCCAGCAGTACCTCATACAGGGGCACAGGCACTGAAGCTTTCTTT.